This T cell receptor (beta chain) was profiled in a study of graft-versus-host responses after intestinal transplantation. Study-level information: Recipients got multivisceral, liver-intestinal, or isolated intestinal transplants. Recipients uniformly received anti-thymocyte globulin induction, followed by tacrolimus and steroids for three to four years. Findings of the study overall: GvH clonotypes were identified within recipient marrow, with a subset emerging first in ileum or blood. Clonal ratios of graft-versus-host to host-versus-graft in allografts were high for patients exhibiting graft-donor T cell macrochimerism.

With regard to this clone: Its antigen is currently unknown.

This table comes from immunoSEQ multiplex PCR, and its TCRdb copy is limited to in-frame clones, with some not included. The profile covers approximately 110,000 clones, with 90% to 95% appearing a single time and under 1.5% taken by the ten largest. The germline V gene encodes CDR1 MNHNS and CDR2 SASEGT. V lost 5 bases, J lost 13 bases, and 14 bases lay in between. The CDR3 extends over 11 amino acids. Sequenced here: unstimulated CD8+ T cells sorted from spleen or lymph node cells, sampled before transplant. This TCR derives from a human donor who was the organ donor for an intestinal transplant. This rearrangement joins TRBV6-1 to TRBJ1-1, with D perhaps TRBD1 (6 bases). CDR3 loop: CASSYGNRDFF. The CDR3 DNA sequence: TGTGCCAGCAGTTACGGGAACAGGGATTTCTTT.